By sample share, the clone carrying this T cell receptor beta chain is medium-sized. Its antigen is unknown. CDR1 and CDR2 (germline): LNHNV, YYDKDF (reference sequence). V gave up 1 base and J gave up 1 base, with 10 bases separating them. The CDR3 runs 15 residues. CDR3 and TCR beta VDJ profiling relied on genomic DNA as the template. TCRdb reprocessed the reads with MiXCR, giving one entry per CDR3 protein. The sample shows about 42,000 distinct CDR3 sequences, approximately 67% of them seen only once. The data were taken from a study of CD8+CD57+ T cells in acquired aplastic anemia. Study context: Sorted CD4+ and CD8+ cells yielded DNA averaging about 3.1 ug. CD4+ reads averaged around 9.9 million in healthy donors.

Broader study findings: Between patients and controls, CD8+ Simpson's diversity did not vary significantly. Researchers report that fewer than 35 CD8+ CDR3 sequences appeared in both patients and controls.

The J gene is TRBJ1-1, the V gene TRBV15; tentatively, D is TRBD1 (5 bases). This clonotype was sampled from a human donor in good health, serving as a control. Sequencing was done on a sample of sorted CD4+, CD8+, or CD8+CD57+ T cells (not recorded which) from PBMCs. In DNA form, the CDR3 reads TGTGCCACCAGCAGAGTCGGGGGTTCGAACACTGAAGCTTTCTTT. Its protein product is CATSRVGGSNTEAFF.